This TCR beta chain is from a study of siplizumab effects on memory and regulatory T cells (dated by TCRdb to about 2019). Concerning the study at large: The study looked at the effect of siplizumab, an anti-CD2 antibody, on alloreactive T-cell subsets in allogeneic mixed lymphocyte reactions made from human PBMCs. The full study reports these points: Unstimulated naive T cells appeared more diverse than memory T cells, and naive cells seemed to contribute substantially to the alloresponse. Sequences below about 10^-5 frequency were poorly captured, so only a minor fraction of alloreactive clones could be mapped to unstimulated subsets. Siplizumab significantly lowered the cumulative frequency of alloreactive sequences that could be traced to unstimulated CD4+ memory T cells. Whether proliferating Tregs from siplizumab cultures were suppressive was not functionally confirmed. A naive or memory phenotype could not be assigned to roughly 75-96% of proliferating CD4+ or CD8+ clones. Among mappable alloreactive CD4+ clones, the Treg-derived fraction averaged nearly 70% with siplizumab versus around 27% in control reactions.

The library was obtained by the immunoSEQ multiplex PCR assay. Roughly 10^5 TCR templates per sample were assayed on the deep sequencing platform. Genomic DNA extracted from sorted T cells was used for TCRbeta CDR3 sequencing. On the authors' methods: Clonal analysis of TCRbeta CDR3 data was done in the R programming language. Alloreactive CD4+ and CD8+ clones were defined by comparing unstimulated samples with post-reaction CFSE-low samples. Alloreactive CD4+ clones were assigned to regulatory or non-regulatory origin by matching sequences to sorted unstimulated Treg and non-Treg repertoires. The immuneACCESS repertoire file appears here via TCRdb, limited to in-frame rearrangements. These files lack a portion of the clones; in checked studies, under half of the deficit traces to unresolved V genes, and the cause of the others is not known. The V and J calls and the clone size are those of that table, but D and trimming were determined from the DNA. The sample records 70,000 to 95,000 clones, 75% to 90% of which are singletons. The ten largest clonotypes hold about 15% of the sample.

Sorted unstimulated T cells and proliferating T cells recovered from mixed lymphocyte reactions were subjected to TCRbeta CDR3 sequencing. Fresh whole blood from some eleven HLA-typed healthy donors was used to isolate PBMCs. The table lists this clone with a count of one. The clone's antigen remains unknown. Qualities for individual bases were not recorded, and no much larger clone is one base off. The source material was CD4+ T cells sorted from blood. This clonotype was sampled from a human donor in good health.

The DNA sequence is TGTGCCAGCAGCTTTACCCGGACTAGCGGGAGAGGTGAGCAGTTCTTC. The translation is CASSFTRTSGRGEQFF. The chain is assembled from TRBV7-2 and TRBJ2-1; 13 bases in the middle match TRBD2. The CDR3 numbers 16 residues from cysteine through phenylalanine. The kept DNA is CDR3 alone, 48 bases in frame from the first base. CDR1 is given as SGHTA and CDR2 as FQGNSA, both from the germline V gene. At the junction V is shortened by 3 bases and J by 9 bases; bases outside the gene matches: 8.